Listed below are T cell receptor beta chains from one sample, sequenced in a study of T cells in Graves' hyperthyroidism and ophthalmopathy. MiXCR was run by TCRdb on the multiplex PCR reads, yielding one entry per CDR3 protein. The sample has about 680,000 distinct CDR3 sequences, 35% seen once. The specimen sequenced was blood. These receptor sequences come from a woman aged 40 to 50 with Graves' hyperthyroidism. The CDR3 runs from the conserved cysteine through the conserved F or W. The D gene is left open where the match is weak. Only part of the rows carry a size: once, few, many, or a class if the clone is expanded.

D gene	J gene	clone size	V gene	CDR3 protein	CDR3 DNA
.	TRBJ2-7	.	TRBV29-1	CSALRSTGRYEQYF	TGCAGCGCCCTAAGATCGACAGGGAGGTACGAGCAGTACTTC
.	TRBJ2-7	.	TRBV4-3	CASSQDLQQTYEQYF	TGCGCCAGCAGCCAAGATTTACAACAGACCTACGAGCAGTACTTC
.	TRBJ1-1	few	TRBV6-5	CASSGLDEAFF	TGTGCCAGCAGTGGACTGGATGAAGCTTTCTTT
TRBD1	TRBJ2-7	.	TRBV6-5	CASSEPRQGHYEQYF	TGTGCCAGCAGTGAACCGAGACAGGGACACTACGAGCAGTACTTC
.	TRBJ2-7	few	TRBV7-9	CASSPQGGLPYF	TGTGCCAGCAGCCCTCAGGGGGGCCTACCGTACTTC
.	TRBJ1-5	many	TRBV6-2/TRBV6-3	CASRLRYDQPQHF	TGTGCCAGCAGGTTACGGTATGATCAGCCCCAGCATTTT
.	TRBJ2-7	many	TRBV9	CASSVAGQGFHEQYF	TGTGCCAGCAGCGTAGCCGGTCAGGGGTTCCACGAGCAGTACTTC
.	TRBJ1-2	many	TRBV7-9	CASSLGPETYGYTF	TGTGCCAGCAGCTTAGGGCCAGAAACCTATGGCTACACCTTC
TRBD1	TRBJ1-2	many	TRBV10-2	CASSGTGVGYGYTF	TGCGCCAGCAGTGGGACAGGTGTCGGCTATGGCTACACCTTC
.	TRBJ2-7	many	TRBV5-1	CASSLYFNEQYF	TGCGCCAGCAGCTTGTACTTCAACGAGCAGTACTTC
.	TRBJ2-5	.	TRBV7-2	CASTEEGETQYF	TGTGCCAGCACCGAGGAAGGGGAGACCCAGTACTTC
.	TRBJ1-2	.	TRBV4-1	CASSQDLKVGRYYGYTF	TGCGCCAGCAGCCAAGACCTTAAGGTGGGAAGGTACTATGGCTACACCTTC
.	TRBJ1-2	many	TRBV10-3	CAIRPGTADQDYGYTF	TGTGCCATCAGACCTGGGACTGCCGATCAAGACTATGGCTACACCTTC
.	TRBJ1-4	.	TRBV13	CASSAYRLSPSGLFF	TGTGCCAGCAGCGCCTACCGTTTATCTCCTTCGGGACTGTTTTTT
.	TRBJ2-7	many	TRBV29-1	CSVELPQGTRNEQYF	TGCAGCGTTGAACTCCCGCAGGGAACACGGAACGAGCAGTACTTC
.	TRBJ1-1	.	TRBV6-1	CASSRGANMNTEAFF	TGTGCCAGCAGTCGGGGGGCGAATATGAACACTGAAGCTTTCTTT
.	TRBJ1-3	many	TRBV6-6	CASRVVGNTIYF	TGTGCCAGCCGGGTGGTTGGAAACACCATATATTTT
TRBD2	TRBJ2-7	.	TRBV24-1	CASSSPGLAGGQYF	TGTGCCAGCAGTTCCCCGGGACTAGCGGGCGGGCAGTACTTC
.	TRBJ1-4	many	TRBV7-9	CASSPPPAGKEKLFF	TGTGCCAGCAGCCCACCCCCCGCAGGGAAGGAAAAACTGTTTTTT
.	TRBJ1-5	.	TRBV12-5	CASGLVPLDSPNQPQHF	TGTGCTAGTGGTTTGGTACCGTTAGACAGCCCAAATCAGCCCCAGCATTTT
.	TRBJ2-3	.	TRBV7-2	CASSLSVAADTQYF	TGTGCCAGCAGCCTCAGCGTGGCGGCAGATACGCAGTATTTT
.	TRBJ2-2	.	TRBV10-3	CAISEGAGGELFF	TGTGCCATCAGTGAGGGCGCGGGCGGGGAGCTGTTTTTT
TRBD1	TRBJ2-7	many	TRBV15	CATRGALQGQGGSYEQYF	TGTGCCACCAGAGGGGCCTTACAGGGACAGGGTGGATCGTACGAGCAGTACTTC
TRBD1	TRBJ1-4	.	TRBV11-2	CASSLGQGVEKLFF	TGTGCCAGCAGCTTAGGACAGGGAGTAGAAAAACTGTTTTTT
TRBD2	TRBJ2-7	few	TRBV7-9	CASSLFGTGGGGEQYF	TGTGCCAGCAGCTTATTTGGGACTGGCGGGGGGGGCGAGCAGTACTTC
.	TRBJ1-1	.	TRBV19	CASSMRGGVTEAFF	TGTGCCAGTAGTATGCGGGGGGGAGTCACTGAAGCTTTCTTT
.	TRBJ1-1	many	TRBV29-1	CSVEGAEAFF	TGCAGCGTTGAAGGGGCTGAAGCTTTCTTT
.	TRBJ2-3	few	TRBV20-1	CSARAFGRASSTDTQYF	TGCAGTGCTAGGGCTTTTGGGCGCGCCTCTAGCACAGATACGCAGTATTTT
.	TRBJ2-7	.	TRBV9	CASSVDAGYEQYF	TGTGCCAGCAGCGTAGACGCGGGATACGAGCAGTACTTC
TRBD1	TRBJ1-1	.	TRBV9	CASSLTTGTGSNTEAFF	TGTGCCAGCAGCCTTACGACCGGGACAGGGTCGAACACTGAAGCTTTCTTT
.	TRBJ2-5	.	TRBV5-1	CASSPYPGVETQYF	TGCGCCAGCAGCCCCTACCCGGGAGTGGAGACCCAGTACTTC
TRBD1	TRBJ2-7	.	TRBV20-1	CSARQGQAYEQYF	TGCAGTGCTAGACAGGGACAGGCATACGAGCAGTACTTC
.	TRBJ1-2	few	TRBV6-4	CASSDSTLGGYTF	TGTGCCAGCAGTGACTCGACCCTTGGGGGCTACACCTTC
.	TRBJ1-4	many	TRBV29-1	CSVGGVSEKLFF	TGCAGCGTTGGGGGGGTGTCTGAAAAACTGTTTTTT
.	TRBJ2-5	.	TRBV11-2	CARLGETQYF	TGTGCCAGGCTGGGAGAGACCCAGTACTTC
.	TRBJ2-7	.	TRBV15	CATSRDVGPYEQYF	TGTGCCACCAGCAGAGATGTCGGACCCTACGAGCAGTACTTC
.	TRBJ2-5	.	TRBV7-3	CASSAYHATGTRETQYF	TGTGCCAGCAGCGCCTACCACGCCACGGGCACAAGAGAGACCCAGTACTTC
.	TRBJ2-7	.	TRBV6-1	CASSETLSYERYF	TGTGCCAGCAGTGAAACACTCAGCTACGAGCGGTACTTC
TRBD1	TRBJ1-1	many	TRBV29-1	CSVESTGKSTEAFF	TGCAGCGTTGAGTCGACAGGGAAAAGCACTGAAGCTTTCTTT
TRBD1	TRBJ1-1	few	TRBV7-8	CASSARQGYTEAFF	TGTGCCAGCAGCGCCCGACAGGGGTACACTGAAGCTTTCTTT
TRBD2	TRBJ2-7	many	TRBV10-2	CATRIAGAPAYEQYF	TGCGCCACCAGAATAGCGGGAGCCCCGGCCTACGAGCAGTACTTC
.	TRBJ1-2	many	TRBV6-5	CASREHNYGYTF	TGTGCCAGCAGGGAGCATAACTATGGCTACACCTTC
.	TRBJ1-1	.	TRBV10-3	CAISEKGTEAFF	TGTGCCATCAGTGAGAAGGGAACTGAAGCTTTCTTT
.	TRBJ2-2	.	TRBV6-5	CASTAAGFGELFF	TGTGCCAGCACCGCGGCTGGGTTCGGGGAGCTGTTTTTT
.	TRBJ1-4	once	TRBV28	CASSLRAQTGEKLFF	TGTGCCAGCAGTTTACGGGCCCAAACAGGGGAAAAACTGTTTTTT
.	TRBJ1-2	few	TRBV6-5	CASSYKGNYGYTF	TGTGCCAGCAGTTACAAAGGGAACTATGGCTACACCTTC
.	TRBJ1-1	few	TRBV19	CASSPRVGGEGTEAFF	TGTGCCAGTAGCCCTAGGGTTGGAGGGGAGGGCACTGAAGCTTTCTTT
TRBD1	TRBJ1-6	many	TRBV7-2	CASSFRQGDNSPLHF	TGTGCCAGCAGCTTTAGACAGGGAGATAATTCACCCCTCCACTTT
TRBD1	TRBJ1-2	.	TRBV7-3	CASSPGQGAKGYAF	TGCGCCAGCAGCCCAGGACAGGGGGCGAAAGGCTACGCCTTC
TRBD1	TRBJ1-3	few	TRBV9	CASSPRPPGQAPYSGNTIYF	TGTGCCAGCAGCCCTCGACCCCCGGGACAGGCCCCATACTCTGGAAACACCATATATTTT
TRBD1	TRBJ2-7	.	TRBV7-2	CASSQGQGTHDQYF	TGTGCCAGCAGCCAGGGACAGGGAACCCACGACCAGTACTTC
.	TRBJ1-2	many	TRBV6-5	CASSYSGGNYGYTF	TGTGCCAGCAGTTACTCGGGGGGAAACTATGGCTACACCTTC
TRBD2	TRBJ2-7	.	TRBV29-1	CSVEGSGGAADTQYF	TGCAGCGTTGAAGGGAGCGGGGGGGCCGCAGATACGCAGTACTTC
TRBD1	TRBJ1-2	many	TRBV7-2	CASSRRDRTNYGYTF	TGTGCCAGCAGCCGACGGGACAGGACTAACTATGGCTACACCTTC
TRBD1	TRBJ1-2	few	TRBV12-3/TRBV12-4	CASSWTGTGGASSYGYTF	TGTGCCAGCAGCTGGACCGGGACAGGGGGCGCATCCAGCTATGGCTACACCTTC
.	TRBJ2-7	.	TRBV5-5	CASSNDQNEQYF	TGTGCCAGCAGCAACGATCAGAACGAGCAGTACTTC
.	TRBJ1-4	few	TRBV4-2	CASSQTPPQGNEKLFF	TGTGCCAGCAGCCAGACTCCGCCACAGGGTAATGAAAAACTGTTTTTT
.	TRBJ2-7	many	TRBV20-1	CSAGAYEQYF	TGCAGCGCCGGGGCCTACGAGCAGTACTTC